One sample yielded the 10 T cell receptor beta chains listed below, sequenced in a study of blood T cell repertoires in COVID-19. Profiled with immunoSEQ multiplex PCR; TCRdb holds only in-frame clones, not every one. There are some 220,000 clones in the sample; 85% occur only once, and around 6.4% lies in the top ten. Sequenced material: peripheral blood. The receptors here all came from a woman aged 60-75 years with active or convalescent COVID-19.

The V and J genes are TRBV20-1 and TRBJ1-5; D perhaps matches TRBD1 (5 bases). Germline V lookup: CDR1 DFQATT, CDR2 SNEGSKA (reference sequence). The CDR3 sequence is 13 residues long. V was pared by 3 bases and J by 4 bases, with 10 bases between. The CDR3 bases are TGCAGTGCTAGTCTGCAGGGAAATCAGCCCCAGCATTTT. Its translation: CSASLQGNQPQHF.

The chain joins TRBV7-2 to TRBJ2-2; 9 bases match TRBD1. This CDR3 is built from 15 residues. The germline V gene has CDR1 SGHTA and CDR2 FQGNSA. Germline trimming cut 5 bases from V and 8 bases from J; bases unmatched to any gene: 9. The CDR3 sequence is CASSPDRGWRGELFF. The DNA of the CDR3 is TGTGCCAGCAGCCCGGACAGGGGATGGAGGGGGGAGCTGTTTTTT. The full variable domain, in which reference TRBV7-2 and TRBJ2-2 provide the parts outside the CDR3, is GAGVSQSPSNKVTEKGKDVELRCDPISGHTALYWYRQSLGQGLEFLIYFQGNSAPDKSGLPSDRFSAERTGGSVSTLTIQRTQQEDSAVYLCASSPDRGWRGELFFGEGSRLTVL.

The genes are TRBV15 and TRBJ2-7, with TRBD1 as a possible D gene (6 bases). The CDR3 runs to 13 residues. Deletions cut 4 bases from V and 6 bases from J, with 13 bases between. The V gene's germline CDR1 is LNHNV and CDR2 YYDKDF (reference sequence). CDR3 in amino acids: CATSITGKGEQYV. The CDR3 DNA reads TGTGCCACCAGCATCACAGGGAAAGGCGAGCAGTACGTC.

This rearrangement joins TRBV11-3 to TRBJ2-5; 12 bases line up with TRBD2. V was pared by 7 bases and J by 4 bases, with 10 bases of the junction left unmatched. This CDR3 has 16 amino acids. Germline CDR1 reads SGHNT; CDR2 reads YENEEA. The CDR3 DNA follows: TGTGCCAGCACCCCTCTTCCGGGACTAGCGGGAGAGACCCAGTACTTC. Translating it yields CASTPLPGLAGETQYF.

This clone was detected only a few times. The chain joins TRBV14 to TRBJ1-1; the D gene is possibly TRBD1 (6 bases). The V end lost 5 bases, the J end lost 6 bases, and 16 bases lay between the germline ends. The CDR3 totals 14 residues. Germline assignment: CDR1 SGHDN and CDR2 FVKESK. CDR3 DNA sequence: TGTGCCAGCAGCAAAACTCGGGGGGCTCCTGAAGCTTTCTTT. Protein: CASSKTRGAPEAFF.

The rearrangement links TRBV5-5 to TRBJ1-2, with TRBD1 matching 8 bases. The CDR3 sequence is 14 residues long. Germline V lookup: CDR1 SGHKS, CDR2 YYEKEE (reference sequence). Trimming at V came to 4 bases and at J to 8 bases, leaving 10 bases not matched to a gene. CDR3 residues: CASSQDRVVRGYTF. In nucleotides, the CDR3 is TGTGCCAGCAGCCAGGACAGGGTGGTACGCGGCTACACCTTC.

This clone was picked up one time. The chain recombines TRBV18 with TRBJ2-1, with 11 bases matching TRBD2. V trimming: 3 bases; J trimming: 5 bases; junction bases outside the gene matches: 9. CDR3 length: 17 residues. CDR1 KGHSH and CDR2 LQKENI come from the germline V gene. CDR3 DNA: TGTGCCAGCTCACCTACTACCGGGACTAGCGGAAACAATGAGCAGTTCTTC. Translation: CASSPTTGTSGNNEQFF.

The chain carries TRBV5-6 and TRBJ2-7; 9 nucleotides match TRBD2. CDR3 length equals 16 residues. Losses at the gene ends were 0 bases for V and 5 bases for J; bases not matched to a gene: 9. CDR1 SGHDT and CDR2 YYEEEE come from the germline V gene. CDR3 nucleotides: TGTGCCAGCAGCTTGGGCCTCAATAGCGGGAGCAACGAGCAGTACTTC. It is translated as CASSLGLNSGSNEQYF.

V gene TRBV6-6 combines with J gene TRBJ2-7; TRBD2 agrees at 12 bases. This CDR3 comprises 14 residues. Trimming at V came to 6 bases and at J to 6 bases, leaving 6 bases not matched to a gene. Per germline, CDR1 MNHNY and CDR2 SVGAGI (reference sequence). This CDR3 is CASRMTSGSSEQYF. In nucleotides, the CDR3 is TGTGCCAGCAGAATGACTAGCGGGAGTTCCGAGCAGTACTTC.

This chain uses TRBV7-9 with TRBJ2-2; 7 bases fit TRBD1. J was trimmed by 5 bases and V by 10 bases; bases with no gene match: 4. CDR1 and CDR2 (germline): SEHNR, FQNEAQ (reference sequence). The CDR3 is 12 residues long. CDR3 DNA: TGTGCCATGACAGGGTCTACCGGGGAGCTGTTTTTT. The encoded protein is CAMTGSTGELFF.